A selection of T cell receptor beta chains follows, all from one sample in a study of memory CD4+ T cells and cytomegalovirus serostatus. The method was immunoSEQ multiplex PCR; TCRdb's version includes in-frame clones alone and lacks a portion of them. Among about 80,000 clones, 80% were seen once, and the ten largest hold around 0.75%. Sequencing input: memory CD4+ T cells from blood. All receptors come from an adult in good health and CMV-seronegative. Each CDR3 is given with its conserved first and last residue. A D gene is named only where the DNA matches it firmly. Part of the rows lack a size; the others show once, few, many or a class for expanded clones.

TRBV5-1,NA,NA,TRBJ1-2,CASSVDSDYGYTF,TGCGCCAGCAGCGTGGACAGTGACTATGGCTACACCTTC
TRBV13,NA,TRBD1,TRBJ2-2,CASSPEDRGLGPGELFF,TGTGCCAGCAGCCCCGAGGACAGGGGGCTAGGCCCCGGGGAGCTGTTTTTT
TRBV14,NA,NA,TRBJ2-7,CASSRLGVYYEQYF,TGTGCCAGCAGCCGCCTGGGCGTTTACTACGAGCAGTACTTC
TRBV9,NA,NA,TRBJ1-1,CASSVASNTEAFF,TGTGCCAGCAGCGTAGCTTCGAACACTGAAGCTTTCTTT
TRBV7-2,NA,NA,TRBJ2-1,CASSLNGGTNEQFF,TGTGCCAGCAGCTTAAATGGCGGGACCAATGAGCAGTTCTTC
TRBV7-2,NA,NA,TRBJ1-2,CASRQGAGAGYTF,TGTGCCAGCAGGCAAGGCGCAGGTGCTGGCTACACCTTC
TRBV10-3,few,TRBD1,TRBJ1-3,CAIGTGPDSGNTIYF,TGTGCCATTGGGACAGGCCCCGACTCTGGAAACACCATATATTTT
TRBV7-6,few,TRBD1,TRBJ1-1,CASSLALVQGRSTEAFF,TGTGCCAGCAGCTTAGCCCTCGTACAGGGGAGGAGTACTGAAGCTTTCTTT
TRBV30,NA,NA,TRBJ1-1,CAWVGESGEAFF,TGTGCCTGGGTGGGGGAGTCGGGAGAAGCTTTCTTT
TRBV7-3,NA,TRBD1,TRBJ2-1,CASSLKSQGNEQFF,TGTGCCAGCAGCTTAAAATCACAGGGGAATGAGCAGTTCTTC
TRBV7-9,NA,NA,TRBJ1-1,CASSLSRGPNTEAFF,TGTGCCAGCAGCTTATCTCGGGGACCGAACACTGAAGCTTTCTTT
TRBV28,NA,NA,TRBJ1-6,CASSFGNNSPLHF,TGTGCCAGCAGTTTTGGGAATAATTCACCCCTCCACTTT
TRBV10-3,NA,NA,TRBJ2-5,CAIKDSNQETQYF,TGTGCCATCAAGGACAGTAACCAAGAGACCCAGTACTTC
TRBV27,NA,TRBD1,TRBJ1-5,CASSERGLGGFNQPQHF,TGTGCCAGCAGTGAAAGGGGGCTGGGGGGCTTCAATCAGCCCCAGCATTTT
TRBV18,NA,TRBD2,TRBJ2-5,CASSRNSGGSEETQYF,TGTGCCAGCTCAAGAAATAGCGGGGGTTCGGAAGAGACCCAGTACTTC
TRBV28,NA,TRBD1,TRBJ1-1,CASSSTGGSNTEAFF,TGTGCCAGCAGTTCGACAGGGGGCTCGAACACTGAAGCTTTCTTT
TRBV15,NA,TRBD2,TRBJ2-3,CATSREGGGNTDTQYF,TGTGCCACCAGCAGAGAAGGCGGGGGGAACACAGATACGCAGTATTTT
TRBV19,NA,TRBD1,TRBJ2-1,CASSHLTGAYNEQFF,TGTGCCAGTAGCCACCTGACAGGGGCGTACAATGAGCAGTTCTTC
TRBV6-5,NA,NA,TRBJ2-2,CASSRRGRYTGELFF,TGTGCCAGCAGCCGGCGGGGCAGGTACACCGGGGAGCTGTTTTTT
TRBV5-1,once,NA,TRBJ2-5,CASSLSTNQETQYF,TGCGCCAGCAGCTTGTCCACAAACCAAGAGACCCAGTACTTC
TRBV30,NA,NA,TRBJ1-4,CAWKSLGLPEKLFF,TGTGCCTGGAAAAGCCTCGGACTCCCTGAAAAACTGTTTTTT
TRBV18,NA,NA,TRBJ1-2,CASSPLQRGYTF,TGTGCCAGCTCACCACTTCAGCGGGGCTACACCTTC
TRBV30,NA,NA,TRBJ1-2,CAWSRGANYGYTF,TGTGCCTGGAGTCGGGGAGCTAACTATGGCTACACCTTC
TRBV11-2,few,NA,TRBJ2-4,CASRAPGNIQYF,TGTGCCAGCAGGGCCCCGGGAAACATTCAGTACTTC
TRBV5-1,NA,NA,TRBJ2-7,CASSLEYDYEQYF,TGCGCCAGCAGCTTGGAGTACGACTACGAGCAGTACTTC
TRBV28,once,TRBD1,TRBJ2-1,CASRRDSQGEQFF,TGTGCCAGCAGAAGGGACAGTCAGGGTGAGCAGTTCTTC
TRBV7-9,NA,NA,TRBJ1-4,CASSPPGIREKLFF,TGTGCCAGCAGCCCCCCAGGGATACGAGAAAAACTGTTTTTT
TRBV5-1,NA,TRBD1,TRBJ2-5,CASSLDRVGETQYF,TGCGCCAGCAGCTTAGACAGGGTGGGAGAGACCCAGTACTTC
TRBV7-3,NA,TRBD1,TRBJ2-2,CASSTQTGFGTGELFF,TGTGCCAGCAGCACACAGACAGGGTTCGGAACCGGGGAGCTGTTTTTT
TRBV4-3,NA,NA,TRBJ1-2,CASSQGRGYGYGYTF,TGCGCCAGCAGCCAAGGTCGTGGGTATGGCTATGGCTACACCTTC
TRBV7-2,NA,TRBD1,TRBJ1-5,CASSFTGTGSNQPQHF,TGTGCCAGCAGCTTTACCGGGACAGGGAGCAATCAGCCCCAGCATTTT
TRBV28,NA,NA,TRBJ1-3,CASSSASGNTIYF,TGTGCCAGCAGTTCCGCGTCCGGAAACACCATATATTTT
TRBV7-9,NA,NA,TRBJ1-1,CASSRDPQPEAFF,TGTGCCAGCAGCCGGGACCCCCAGCCTGAAGCTTTCTTT
TRBV7-2,NA,NA,TRBJ2-5,CASSHSTPIQETQYF,TGTGCCAGCAGCCACTCCACGCCGATCCAAGAGACCCAGTACTTC
TRBV11-2,NA,NA,TRBJ1-1,CASSFMGVEAFF,TGTGCCAGCAGCTTCATGGGGGTTGAAGCTTTCTTT
TRBV19,NA,NA,TRBJ1-5,CASSIAKGVASNQPQHF,TGTGCCAGTAGTATCGCCAAAGGGGTGGCTAGCAATCAGCCCCAGCATTTT
TRBV19,NA,NA,TRBJ1-2,CASSIVGTTNYGYTF,TGTGCCAGTAGTATTGTAGGCACTACTAACTATGGCTACACCTTC
TRBV19,once,NA,TRBJ1-4,CASSKTDRLNEKLFF,TGTGCCAGTAGCAAAACCGACAGACTTAATGAAAAACTGTTTTTT
TRBV10-3,NA,NA,TRBJ1-1,CASRRGVETEAFF,TGTGCCTCGCGGAGGGGCGTGGAGACTGAAGCTTTCTTT
TRBV5-1,NA,NA,TRBJ1-2,CASSLQGTYGYTF,TGCGCCAGCAGCCTCCAGGGGACCTATGGCTACACCTTC
TRBV10-1,NA,NA,TRBJ1-5,CASNFQTGDSNQPQHF,TGCGCCAGCAATTTCCAAACAGGAGATAGCAATCAGCCCCAGCATTTT
TRBV6-5,NA,NA,TRBJ1-2,CASRPTGNYGYTF,TGTGCCAGCAGACCGACAGGAAACTATGGCTACACCTTC
TRBV20-1,NA,TRBD1,TRBJ2-1,CSATGGDEQFF,TGCAGTGCCACAGGGGGCGATGAGCAGTTCTTC
TRBV18,few,TRBD1,TRBJ2-3,CASSPRTGGTDTQYF,TGTGCCAGCTCACCACGGACAGGGGGCACAGATACGCAGTATTTT
TRBV30,NA,NA,TRBJ1-6,CAWSGRRANSPLHF,TGTGCCTGGAGTGGCAGGAGAGCTAATTCACCCCTCCACTTT
TRBV29-1,NA,NA,TRBJ1-1,CSDGHSNTEAFF,TGCAGCGACGGACACTCGAACACTGAAGCTTTCTTT
TRBV6-6,NA,TRBD1,TRBJ2-7,CASTRPGQVSYEQYF,TGTGCCAGCACCCGGCCGGGACAGGTATCCTACGAGCAGTACTTC
TRBV2,NA,NA,TRBJ1-5,CASAIREYQPQHF,TGTGCCAGCGCTATCAGGGAATATCAGCCCCAGCATTTT
TRBV27,NA,NA,TRBJ2-3,CASRTSTDTQYF,TGTGCCAGCAGGACTAGCACAGATACGCAGTATTTT
TRBV7-8,NA,TRBD1,TRBJ2-7,CASTRTGSTYEQYF,TGTGCCAGCACCAGGACAGGGTCGACCTACGAGCAGTACTTC
TRBV10-1,NA,NA,TRBJ1-2,CASSEAGTVGYTF,TGCGCCAGCAGTGAGGCAGGGACGGTCGGCTACACCTTC
TRBV5-1,NA,TRBD1,TRBJ2-7,CASSQWTGHEQYF,TGCGCCAGCAGCCAATGGACAGGGCACGAGCAGTACTTC
TRBV18,NA,TRBD1,TRBJ1-4,CASSRYGTGGVSEKLFF,TGTGCCAGCTCTCGATACGGGACAGGGGGCGTAAGTGAAAAACTGTTTTTT
TRBV6-4,NA,TRBD1,TRBJ1-2,CASSVGTEGYGYTF,TGTGCCAGCAGCGTCGGGACAGAAGGCTATGGCTACACCTTC
TRBV2,NA,NA,TRBJ2-1,CASSAFGGTYNEQFF,TGTGCCAGCAGTGCCTTTGGGGGGACCTACAATGAGCAGTTCTTC
TRBV6-6,NA,NA,TRBJ1-2,CASSPGEGGSGYTF,TGTGCCAGCAGCCCCGGTGAAGGTGGGTCTGGCTACACCTTC